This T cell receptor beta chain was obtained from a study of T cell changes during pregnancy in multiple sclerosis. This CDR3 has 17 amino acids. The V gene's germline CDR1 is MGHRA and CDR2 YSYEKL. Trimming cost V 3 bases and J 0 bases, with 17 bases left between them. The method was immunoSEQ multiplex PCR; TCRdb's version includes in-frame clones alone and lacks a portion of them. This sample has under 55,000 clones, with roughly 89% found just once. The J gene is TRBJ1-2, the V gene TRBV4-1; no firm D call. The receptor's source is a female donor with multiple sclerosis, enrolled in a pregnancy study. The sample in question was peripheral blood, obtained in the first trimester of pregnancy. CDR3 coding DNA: TGCGCCAGCAGCCAGGGCCCCACGGTATTAGCTAACTATGGCTACACCTTC. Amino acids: CASSQGPTVLANYGYTF.